A selection of T cell receptor beta chains follows, all from one sample in a study of blood T cells in healthy people across ages. One entry per CDR3 protein, called by TCRdb with MiXCR from the 5' RACE reads. The sample carries 1,500,000 or so distinct CDR3 sequences, roughly 43% recorded once. Sequenced: blood. The receptors derive from a woman aged 18-30 years in good health. Each CDR3 is given with its conserved first and last residue. Fields, in order: CDR3 DNA, CDR3 protein, V gene, D gene, clone size, J gene. D genes are given only for firm matches. Rows may omit the clone size; those that give it use once, few, many or a size class.

TGTGCCAGCGACAGCCCTGGAGAGGCTAACGCCGGGGAGCTGTTTTTT | CASDSPGEANAGELFF | TRBV9 | NA | NA | TRBJ2-2
TGCAGTGCTGGAATGGGACAGGGGGTCAATCAGCCCCAGCATTTT | CSAGMGQGVNQPQHF | TRBV20-1 | TRBD1 | few | TRBJ1-5
TGCAGTGATAGACTCACTATAAACAACGGCGAGCAGTACTTC | CSDRLTINNGEQYF | TRBV20-1 | NA | NA | TRBJ2-7
TGTGCCAGCAGCGTTACAGGGGAGACTGAAGCTTTCTTT | CASSVTGETEAFF | TRBV9 | TRBD1 | NA | TRBJ1-1
TGCGCCAGCAGCCACAGGGACAGGGGCAGTGGCTACACCTTC | CASSHRDRGSGYTF | TRBV4-1 | TRBD1 | NA | TRBJ1-2
TGTGCCAGCAGTGGCACCGGGCGTCGCGGGGGCACTGAAGCTTTCTTT | CASSGTGRRGGTEAFF | TRBV6-6 | NA | once | TRBJ1-1
TGTGCCAGCAGTTCCGTCCGGGACTATAGCAATCAGCCCCAGCATTTT | CASSSVRDYSNQPQHF | TRBV6-5 | NA | NA | TRBJ1-5
TGTGCCAGCATCTTGGTCCCGGGAGACTCCTACGAGCAGTACTTC | CASILVPGDSYEQYF | TRBV5-5 | NA | NA | TRBJ2-7
TGCGCCAGCAGCCACACGGGAGGGCTCTACAATGAGCAGTTCTTC | CASSHTGGLYNEQFF | TRBV4-3 | TRBD2 | NA | TRBJ2-1
TGTGCCAGCACCGGGACAGACAAAGGGGGCGAGCAGTACTTC | CASTGTDKGGEQYF | TRBV28 | TRBD1 | once | TRBJ2-7
TGTGCCAGCAGAAAAGCGGAAACTAGCACAGATACGCAGTATTTT | CASRKAETSTDTQYF | TRBV28 | NA | NA | TRBJ2-3
TGTGCCAGCAGCCCTGATTTAAGGGTGGGCACTGAAGCTTTCTTT | CASSPDLRVGTEAFF | TRBV12-3/TRBV12-4 | NA | NA | TRBJ1-1
TGCAGTGCTAGAGATAGAGGCAACTGGGGCACTGAAGCTTTCTTT | CSARDRGNWGTEAFF | TRBV20-1 | NA | NA | TRBJ1-1
TGTGCTAGTGTTTTTTTGATCAGGGTTCGGGAGCAGTTCTTC | CASVFLIRVREQFF | TRBV12-5 | NA | NA | TRBJ2-1
TGTGCCACCAGCAGAGATGGAGGAATCCTGGACACTGAAGCTTTCTTT | CATSRDGGILDTEAFF | TRBV15 | NA | NA | TRBJ1-1
TGTGCCAGCAGCAGGGCGTCTGAGAGTACCGGGGAGCTGTTTTTT | CASSRASESTGELFF | TRBV9 | NA | NA | TRBJ2-2
TGCGCCAGCAGCCAAGATGGGCGGGGGGGAGGCAATGAGCAGTTCTTC | CASSQDGRGGGNEQFF | TRBV4-1 | TRBD2 | NA | TRBJ2-1
TGTGCCAGCAGCTTATCACTTGGCGCCTATGGCTACACCTTC | CASSLSLGAYGYTF | TRBV7-9 | NA | once | TRBJ1-2
TGCAGTGCTAGTTGGCTTCAGGGGCAGGAGACCCAGTACTTC | CSASWLQGQETQYF | TRBV20-1 | NA | NA | TRBJ2-5
TGTGCCAGCAGCTACGGCGGGGGGCCCAGCAATGAGCAGTACTTC | CASSYGGGPSNEQYF | TRBV11-2 | TRBD2 | NA | TRBJ2-5
TGTGCCAGCAGCTCCCCGGACCTCTACAATGAGCAGTTCTTC | CASSSPDLYNEQFF | TRBV7-2 | NA | NA | TRBJ2-1
TGTGCCAGCCGGGACAGCGACACAGATACGCAGTATTTT | CASRDSDTDTQYF | TRBV25-1 | TRBD1 | NA | TRBJ2-3
TGCAGTGCTAGGGAACACAGGGGTTTGGAGACCCAGTACTTC | CSAREHRGLETQYF | TRBV20-1 | TRBD1 | once | TRBJ2-5
TGTGCCAGTAGTGGATTAGGGCCAGATACGCAGTATTTT | CASSGLGPDTQYF | TRBV28 | NA | NA | TRBJ2-3
TGCAGTGTTAAGGGTTTGGATGGCACTGAAGCTTTCTTT | CSVKGLDGTEAFF | TRBV20-1 | NA | NA | TRBJ1-1
TGTGCCAGCAGCTTAGTAGCAAGAGGGGAGGTGACCCAGTACTTC | CASSLVARGEVTQYF | TRBV7-2 | NA | NA | TRBJ2-5
TGTGCCAGCAGCTTATATTCGGCCGGTGCTAGCACAGATACGCAGTATTTT | CASSLYSAGASTDTQYF | TRBV7-2 | NA | many | TRBJ2-3
TGCGCCAGCAGCCAAGTTGTCGGAGACAATCAGCCCCAGCATTTT | CASSQVVGDNQPQHF | TRBV4-1 | NA | NA | TRBJ1-5
TGTGCCAGCAGCTTAGTGGGCGGGGATTCCCAAGAGACCCAGTACTTC | CASSLVGGDSQETQYF | TRBV7-2 | NA | NA | TRBJ2-5
TGCGCCAGCAGCCACCAGAGGGGCAATGAGCAGTTCTTC | CASSHQRGNEQFF | TRBV4-3 | NA | many | TRBJ2-1
TGTGCCAGCAGCTTAGTGGGACAGGGGGCGGTCCCCTACGAGCAGTACTTC | CASSLVGQGAVPYEQYF | TRBV7-2 | TRBD1 | few | TRBJ2-7
TGTGCCAGCAGCGGGGCAGGATATGATTACAATGAGCAGTTCTTC | CASSGAGYDYNEQFF | TRBV5-6 | NA | NA | TRBJ2-1
TGTGCTAGCAGCTTAGCGCAGGGGCGTGGGGAGACCCAGTACTTC | CASSLAQGRGETQYF | TRBV7-7 | NA | NA | TRBJ2-5
TGTGCCAGCAGTCCATATGGTGCCTACAATGAGCAGTTCTTC | CASSPYGAYNEQFF | TRBV28 | NA | NA | TRBJ2-1
TGTGCCAGCACCGTAGGACAGGGGCCTGAGCAGTTCTTC | CASTVGQGPEQFF | TRBV2 | TRBD1 | few | TRBJ2-1
TGTGCCTGGAGATCACTAGTCTCCTACAATGAGCAGTTCTTC | CAWRSLVSYNEQFF | TRBV30 | NA | few | TRBJ2-1
TGTGCCAGCAGTGATAACGGAAACACTGAAGCTTTCTTT | CASSDNGNTEAFF | TRBV6-5 | NA | NA | TRBJ1-1
TGCAGCGTCGTCCGGACAGGGCGCCAAGAGACCCAGTACTTC | CSVVRTGRQETQYF | TRBV29-1 | TRBD1 | NA | TRBJ2-5
TGTGCCAGCAGCGGACAGGGGACCCTCAACAATGAGCAGTTCTTC | CASSGQGTLNNEQFF | TRBV7-2 | TRBD1 | NA | TRBJ2-1
TGTGCCAGCAGCCAGTCTACGAACACTGAAGCTTTCTTT | CASSQSTNTEAFF | TRBV7-2 | NA | NA | TRBJ1-1
TGTGCCAGCACCATATACCGATATGAGCAGTTCTTC | CASTIYRYEQFF | TRBV12-3/TRBV12-4 | NA | few | TRBJ2-1
TGTGCCAGCAGCCCCGCAGGGGATGAGACCCAGTACTTC | CASSPAGDETQYF | TRBV7-9 | NA | few | TRBJ2-5
TGTGCCAGCAAGGTTTATCGGGCTGAAGCTTTCTTT | CASKVYRAEAFF | TRBV6-1 | NA | NA | TRBJ1-1